The present T cell receptor beta chain was sequenced within a study of long-term antiretroviral therapy in people with HIV. Germline CDR1 LNHDA, CDR2 SQIVND (reference sequence). This CDR3 has 13 residues. V dropped 5 bases and J dropped 3 bases, with 11 bases sitting between them. At the survey level, the v3.0 immunoSEQ assay was run. Sequencing was performed with immunoSEQ multiplex PCR; in TCRdb, only in-frame clones are kept and a portion is missing. The table lists approximately 16,000 clones, 70% to 90% of them singletons. The chain recombines TRBV19 with TRBJ2-7, with a weak D call TRBD1 (5 bases). The receptor was isolated from a woman between 25 and 40 years old with HIV. The specimen comprised unsorted PBMCs, sampled more than 2.2 years before starting antiretroviral therapy. The chain's CDR3 is CASSPGLGYEQYF. The CDR3 bases are TGTGCCAGTAGTCCAGGGTTGGGCTACGAGCAGTACTTC.